One and the same sample provided the 19 T cell receptor beta chains below, sequenced in a study of tumor-infiltrating lymphocytes in primary liver carcinoma. Researchers generated TCR beta cDNA from approximately 450 ng of total RNA, relying on a constant-region primer. Three-round nested multiplex PCR performed with slightly modified ARM-PCR produced the TCR beta libraries. The opening two PCR rounds, roughly 11 cycles each, paired TRBV1-TRBV30 forward primers with a C-beta reverse primer. Via MiXCR, TCRdb re-called the multiplex PCR reads, giving one row per CDR3 protein. This sample has about 300,000 distinct CDR3 sequences; 65% occur once, and the top ten carry around 9.5%. It was unsorted whole blood that yielded blood RNA, and germline DNA was also extracted. The source material was peripheral blood. The receptors were gathered from a man between 40 and 49 years old with primary liver carcinoma and hepatitis B virus infection.

Concerning this clonotype: A much larger clone lies a single base off, so this may be a read error. The rearrangement links TRBV4-2 to TRBJ1-2, with TRBD1 as a possible D gene (6 bases). The CDR3 is 15 residues long. From germline, CDR1 is LGHNA and CDR2 YNFKEQ. CDR3 sequence: CASGQDPGVNDGYTF. The CDR3 DNA reads TGTGCCAGCGGCCAAGATCCAGGGGTTAATGATGGCTACACCTTC.

In the case of this clonotype: One end of the junction fails to match germline, which may point to a read error. This chain joins TRBV12-3 or TRBV12-4 and TRBJ1-5; 8 nucleotides match TRBD1. The CDR3 is 15 residues long. The CDR3 loop is CVSSLNTGGDQPQHF. CDR3 bases: TGTGTCAGCAGCCTGAACACAGGGGGGGATCAGCCCCAGCATTTC.

Worth noting for this clonotype: A read error may account for a junction end that differs from germline. This chain joins TRBV6-1 and TRBJ2-7, with 11 bases that match TRBD2. The CDR3 contains 17 residues. Germline CDR1 reads MNHNS; CDR2 reads SASEGT. The CDR3 reads CATLRTSGSKSSYEQYF. The CDR3 coding sequence is TGTGCCACCCTCAGGACTAGCGGGTCCAAAAGCTCCTACGAGCAGTATTTC.

This chain uses TRBV11-1 with TRBJ2-7; D gene ambiguous. This CDR3 spans 14 amino acids. Germline V lookup: CDR1 SGHAT, CDR2 FQDESV (reference sequence). CDR3 sequence (DNA): TGTGCTAACTCCAATACCCCCTCCTCCTACGAGCAGTACTTC. Translation gives CANSNTPSSYEQYF.

Details on this clonotype: This sequence may be a read error, since a much larger clone differs from it by one base. The chain joins TRBV10-2 to TRBJ2-5; 7 bases are shared with TRBD2. Germline CDR1 is WSHSY and CDR2 is SAAADI. Trimming at V came to 7 bases and at J to 5 bases, leaving 16 bases not matched to a gene. The CDR3 spans 16 residues. Here the CDR3 DNA reads TGCGCCAGCACTGCACTTCGCGGGAGCGGGACTGAGACCCAGTACTTC. It encodes CASTALRGSGTETQYF.

To note about this clonotype: The junction shows a germline mismatch at one end, possibly a read error. The V gene is TRBV29-1, the J gene TRBJ2-7; TRBD1 matches 7 bases. CDR3 length equals 13 residues. Germline values: CDR1 SQVTM, CDR2 ANQGSEA. This chain's CDR3 is CSVSTGDSYEQFF. The DNA of the CDR3 is TGCAGCGTTTCCACAGGGGATTCCTACGAGCAATTCTTC.

As concerns this clonotype: This may come from a read error, since a much larger clone is one base off. The rearrangement joins TRBV7-8 to TRBJ1-5; D is perhaps TRBD1 (6 bases). This CDR3 region has 14 residues. V was shortened by 8 bases and J by 7 bases, with 18 bases between the two germline ends. Germline assignment: CDR1 SGHVS and CDR2 FQNEAQ. The CDR3 nucleotides are TGTGCCAGCGGCCCAACAGGGATCGGGCAGCCCCAGCATTTT. Encoded protein: CASGPTGIGQPQHF.

Regarding this clonotype: A much larger clone sits a single nucleotide away, making a read error possible. The J gene is TRBJ2-5, the V gene TRBV29-1; 11 nucleotides line up with TRBD2. This CDR3 is built from 14 residues. Germline values: CDR1 SQVTM, CDR2 ANQGSEA. Trimming took 6 bases from V and 7 from J; bases not matched to a gene: 10. The CDR3 DNA reads TGCAGCGTCGGGGGGACTAGCGGACCCGGGACCCAGTACTTC. Residues: CSVGGTSGPGTQYF.

The chain carries TRBV28 and TRBJ2-7; TRBD2 might be the D (5 bases). Germline values: CDR1 MDHEN, CDR2 SYDVKM. Trimming shortened V by 7 bases and J by 6 bases, and 19 bases separated the two germline ends. CDR3 size: 14 residues. CDR3 bases: TGTGCCAGCACCGCGATCGACGATGCGGGCGAGCAGTACTTC. Encoded protein: CASTAIDDAGEQYF. The variable domain in full, completed from reference TRBV28 and TRBJ2-7, reads DVKVTQSSRYLVKRTGEKVFLECVQDMDHENMFWYRQDPGLGLRLIYFSYDVKMKEKGDIPEGYSVSREKKERFSLILESASTNQTSMYLCASTAIDDAGEQYFGPGTRLTVT.

The chain links TRBV7-3 to TRBJ2-1; D possibly corresponds to TRBD2 (6 bases). V dropped 10 bases and J dropped 4 bases, with 14 bases sitting between them. Germline loops: CDR1 SGHTA, CDR2 FQGTGA. CDR3 length: 13 residues. CDR3 DNA sequence: TGTGCCATCTGCTTAGGGACTTACAATGAGCAGTTCTTC. Translation gives CAICLGTYNEQFF.

A few counts support this clonotype. The chain uses TRBV30 and TRBJ1-2, with 10 bases that match TRBD1. CDR1 and CDR2 from the germline V gene are GTSNPN and SVGIG (reference sequence). This CDR3 comprises 15 residues. Losses at the gene ends were 3 bases for V and 8 bases for J; bases not matched to a gene: 12. The CDR3 nucleotides are TGTGCCTGGAGGACGGGACAGGGGATCGTAGGAGGCTACACCTTC. Its translation is CAWRTGQGIVGGYTF.

On this clonotype itself: A much larger clonotype is one base distant, so this may be a read error. V gene TRBV6-6 combines with J gene TRBJ1-3; 8 bases match TRBD1. The CDR3 consists of 14 residues. CDR1 and CDR2 (germline): MNHNY, SVGAGI (reference sequence). In DNA form, the CDR3 reads TGTGCCAGCACCCAGGGGGCCGGTGGAAACAACATATATTTT. Translation: CASTQGAGGNNIYF.

V usage is TRBV6-4 and J usage is TRBJ2-3; D possibly corresponds to TRBD2 (6 bases). V shed 4 bases and J shed 3 bases, with 23 bases lying between them. Germline CDR1 reads MRHNA; CDR2 reads SNTAGT. The length of the CDR3 is 18 residues. Here the CDR3 DNA reads TGTGCCAGCAGTGCCCCATCGTGGGTGGAGGGTCGGACAGATACGCAGTATTTT. Translated, it gives CASSAPSWVEGRTDTQYF.

Worth noting for this clonotype: This is likely a read error, given that the CDR3 carries no conserved phenylalanine or tryptophan at its end. The chain employs TRBV4-3 and TRBJ2-7; weak D call: TRBD1 (6 bases). Germline V lookup: CDR1 LGHNA, CDR2 YSLEER. This CDR3 comprises 19 residues. CDR3 nucleotide sequence: TGCGCCAACAGCCAAGAGGATCCCCCCCACAGGGCCGGTTCTTACGAGCAGTACTTA. Translating it yields CANSQEDPPHRAGSYEQYL.

Comment on this clonotype: This may be a read error, as it is one base from a much larger clone. This rearrangement joins TRBV6-2 or TRBV6-3 to TRBJ1-2; D call uncertain. Germline CDR1 MNHEY, CDR2 SVGEGT. The CDR3 spans 11 residues. The CDR3 nucleotides are TGTGACACCTCAGACGTAGGAACCTACACCTTC. Translated: CDTSDVGTYTF.

Worth noting for this clonotype: A much larger clone lies one base from this, so it may be a read error. The chain couples TRBV6-1 to TRBJ2-1; TRBD2 agrees at 7 bases. The CDR3 covers 17 residues. The junction had 14 bases not matched to a gene; V was cut back by 7 bases and J by 2 bases. Germline V CDR1 and CDR2: MNHNS, SASEGT. Here the CDR3 reads CASIQRDSGGTYNEQFF. The CDR3, as DNA: TGTGCCAGCATCCAAAGGGATTCGGGGGGAACCTACAATGAGCAGTTCTTC.

This clonotype was detected a few times. The chain is built from TRBV12-3 or TRBV12-4 and TRBJ1-2; 9 bases align to TRBD1. There are 16 residues in the CDR3. Germline trimming cut 6 bases from V and 2 bases from J; bases unmatched to any gene: 10. This chain's CDR3 is CASRPAGQGRNYGYTF. The CDR3 region has the DNA TGTGCCAGCAGGCCCGCCGGACAGGGGCGGAACTATGGCTACACCTTC.

In regard to this clonotype: A read error may produce the germline difference seen at one junction end. This sequence joins TRBV29-1 and TRBJ2-7, with D possibly called TRBD1 or TRBD2 (6 bases each). There are 18 residues in the CDR3. CDR1 and CDR2 (germline): SQVTM, ANQGSEA. CDR3 sequence reads: CSVEAMGAPSRRAGEQYF. The DNA for the CDR3 is TGCAGCGTTGAAGCCATGGGGGCCCCTAGCAGGAGGGCCGGTGAGCAGTACTTT.

A note on this clonotype: A much larger clone differs by one base, so this may be a read error. The chain is built from TRBV4-1 and TRBJ1-6; unclear D gene. The germline CDR1 and CDR2 sequences are MGHRA and YSYEKL. Trimming removed 5 bases at V and 14 bases at J, with 4 bases between. This CDR3 spans 9 amino acids. CDR3 sequence reads: CASSMTLHF. The CDR3 nucleotides are TGCGCCAGCAGCATGACCCTCCACTTT.